This entry features one T cell receptor (beta chain) sequence. Its antigen is as yet unknown. There were TCR beta CDR3 regions amplified from RNA transcripts. A first-round RT-PCR of the TCR CDR3 used the HTBI primer set. TCRdb called the multiplex PCR reads again in MiXCR, with one record for every CDR3 protein. The sample shows hundreds of thousands of distinct CDR3 sequences, under 15% of them seen only once. This record comes from a study of T cells in Graves' hyperthyroidism and ophthalmopathy. Study-wide findings and caveats: Among clonotypes expanded in thyroid above 0.001, most were also found in blood.

Diagnoses used clinical symptoms, serum thyroxine and TRAb, thyroid ultrasound and orbital computed tomography. From approximately 9.5 ml of fresh peripheral blood, PBMCs were isolated. The germline V gene has CDR1 SGHTA and CDR2 FQGNSA. This CDR3 region has 15 residues. J gave up 4 bases and V 5 bases, and 7 bases lay outside the gene matches. The chain has TRBV7-2 and TRBJ1-5; 8 positions agree with TRBD1. The receptor was derived from a woman aged 18-29 years with Graves' hyperthyroidism. Sequences were obtained from blood. The CDR3 sequence is CASSPGTGRNQPQHF. The CDR3 DNA is TGTGCCAGCAGCCCAGGGACAGGACGAAATCAGCCCCAGCATTTT. Full variable domain (missing parts from reference TRBV7-2 and TRBJ1-5): GAGVSQSPSNKVTEKGKDVELRCDPISGHTALYWYRQSLGQGLEFLIYFQGNSAPDKSGLPSDRFSAERTGGSVSTLTIQRTQQEDSAVYLCASSPGTGRNQPQHFGDGTRLSIL.